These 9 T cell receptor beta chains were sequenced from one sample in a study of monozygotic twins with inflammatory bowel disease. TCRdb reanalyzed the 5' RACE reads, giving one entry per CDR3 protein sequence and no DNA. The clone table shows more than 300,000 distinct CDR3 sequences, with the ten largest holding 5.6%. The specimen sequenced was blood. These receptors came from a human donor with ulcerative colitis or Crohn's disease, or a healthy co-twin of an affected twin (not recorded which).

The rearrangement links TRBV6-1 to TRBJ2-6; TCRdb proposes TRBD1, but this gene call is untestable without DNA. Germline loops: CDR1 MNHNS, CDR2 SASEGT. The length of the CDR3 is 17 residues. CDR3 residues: CASSESGSHSGANVLTF.

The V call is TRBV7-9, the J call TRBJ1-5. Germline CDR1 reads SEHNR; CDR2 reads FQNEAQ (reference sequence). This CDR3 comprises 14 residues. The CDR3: CASSFAGREQPQHF.

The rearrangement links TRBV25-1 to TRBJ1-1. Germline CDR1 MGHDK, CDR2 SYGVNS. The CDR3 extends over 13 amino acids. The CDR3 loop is CASSEHMNTEAFF.

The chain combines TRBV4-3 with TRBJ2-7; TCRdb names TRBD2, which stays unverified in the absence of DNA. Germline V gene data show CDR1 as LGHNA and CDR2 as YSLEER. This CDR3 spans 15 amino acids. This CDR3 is CASSLTGKGPYEQYF.

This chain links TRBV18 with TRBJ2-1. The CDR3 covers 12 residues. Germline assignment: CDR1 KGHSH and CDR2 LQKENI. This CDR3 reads CASSPPGMEQFF.

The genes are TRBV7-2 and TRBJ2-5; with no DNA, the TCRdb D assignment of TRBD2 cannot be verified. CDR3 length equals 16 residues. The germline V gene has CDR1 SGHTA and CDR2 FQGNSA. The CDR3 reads CASSGGGSPNLETQYF.

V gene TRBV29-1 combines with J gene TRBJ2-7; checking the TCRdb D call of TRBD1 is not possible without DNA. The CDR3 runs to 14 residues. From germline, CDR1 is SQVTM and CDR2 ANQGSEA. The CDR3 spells CSVEDRQGAYEQYF.

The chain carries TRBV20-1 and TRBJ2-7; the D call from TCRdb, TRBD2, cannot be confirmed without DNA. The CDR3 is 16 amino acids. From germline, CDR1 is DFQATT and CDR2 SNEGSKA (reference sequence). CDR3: CSAENSAGGSLGEQYF.

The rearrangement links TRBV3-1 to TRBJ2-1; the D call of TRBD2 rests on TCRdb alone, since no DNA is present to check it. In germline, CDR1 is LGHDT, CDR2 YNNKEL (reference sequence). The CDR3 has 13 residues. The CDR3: CASSQVRDNEQFF.